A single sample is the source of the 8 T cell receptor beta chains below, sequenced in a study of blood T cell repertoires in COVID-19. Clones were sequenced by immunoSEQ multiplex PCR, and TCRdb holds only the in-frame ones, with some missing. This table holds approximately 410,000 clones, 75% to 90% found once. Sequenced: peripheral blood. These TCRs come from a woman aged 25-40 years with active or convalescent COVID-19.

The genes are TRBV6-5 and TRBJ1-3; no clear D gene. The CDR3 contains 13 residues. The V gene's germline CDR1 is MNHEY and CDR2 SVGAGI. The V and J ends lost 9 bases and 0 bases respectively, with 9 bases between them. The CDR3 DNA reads TGTGCCAGTGGGCGCAACTCTGGAAACACCATATATTTT. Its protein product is CASGRNSGNTIYF.

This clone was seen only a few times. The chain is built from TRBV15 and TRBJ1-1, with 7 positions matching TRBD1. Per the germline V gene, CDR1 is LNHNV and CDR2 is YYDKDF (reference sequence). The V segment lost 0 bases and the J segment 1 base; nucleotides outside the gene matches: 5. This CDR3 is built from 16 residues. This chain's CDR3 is CATSRDQGTANTEAFF. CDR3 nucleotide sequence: TGTGCCACCAGCAGAGACCAGGGGACAGCGAACACTGAAGCTTTCTTT.

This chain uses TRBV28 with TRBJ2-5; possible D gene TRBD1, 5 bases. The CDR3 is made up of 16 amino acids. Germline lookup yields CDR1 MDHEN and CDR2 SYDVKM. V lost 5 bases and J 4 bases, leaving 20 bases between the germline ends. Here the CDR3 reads CASSRRSQYRGETQYF. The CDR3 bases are TGTGCCAGCAGTCGACGGAGCCAATATAGGGGAGAGACCCAGTACTTC.

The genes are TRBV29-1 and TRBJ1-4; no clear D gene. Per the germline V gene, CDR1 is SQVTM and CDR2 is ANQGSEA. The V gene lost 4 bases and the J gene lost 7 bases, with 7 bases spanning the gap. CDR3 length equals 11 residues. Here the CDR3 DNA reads TGCAGCGTTGTGTCGAGTGAAAAACTGTTTTTT. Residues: CSVVSSEKLFF.

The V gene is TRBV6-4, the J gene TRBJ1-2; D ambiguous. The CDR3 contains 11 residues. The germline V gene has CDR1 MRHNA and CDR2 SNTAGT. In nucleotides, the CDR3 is TGTGCTACCAGCGGGGTTGTTGGCTACACCTTC. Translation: CATSGVVGYTF.

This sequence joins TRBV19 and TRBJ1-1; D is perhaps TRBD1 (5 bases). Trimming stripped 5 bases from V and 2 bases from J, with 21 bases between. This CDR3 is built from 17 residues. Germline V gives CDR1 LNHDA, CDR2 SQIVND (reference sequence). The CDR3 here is CASSQGPAVGQNTEAFF. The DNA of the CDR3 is TGTGCCAGTAGTCAAGGGCCAGCTGTAGGACAAAACACTGAAGCTTTCTTT.

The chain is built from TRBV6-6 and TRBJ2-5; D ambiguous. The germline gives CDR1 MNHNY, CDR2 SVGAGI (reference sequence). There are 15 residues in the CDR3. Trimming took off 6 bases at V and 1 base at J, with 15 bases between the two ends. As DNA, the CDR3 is TGTGCCAGCAGAGCCACTTTTTTTGCCCAAGAGACCCAGTACTTC. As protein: CASRATFFAQETQYF.

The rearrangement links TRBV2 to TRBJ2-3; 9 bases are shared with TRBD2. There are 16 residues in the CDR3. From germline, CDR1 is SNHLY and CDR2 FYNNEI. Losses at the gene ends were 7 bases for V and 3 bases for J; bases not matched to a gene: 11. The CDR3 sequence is CASTSSRAGGTDTQYF. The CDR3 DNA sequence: TGTGCCAGCACGTCTTCCAGGGCGGGAGGGACAGATACGCAGTATTTT.